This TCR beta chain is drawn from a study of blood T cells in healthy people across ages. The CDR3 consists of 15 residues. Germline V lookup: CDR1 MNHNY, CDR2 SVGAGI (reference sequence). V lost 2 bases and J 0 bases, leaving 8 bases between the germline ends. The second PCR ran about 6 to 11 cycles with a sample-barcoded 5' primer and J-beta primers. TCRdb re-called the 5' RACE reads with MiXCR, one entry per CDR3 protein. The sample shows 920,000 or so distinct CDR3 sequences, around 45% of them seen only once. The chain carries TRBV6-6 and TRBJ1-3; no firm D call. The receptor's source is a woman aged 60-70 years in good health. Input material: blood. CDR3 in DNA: TGTGCCAGCAGTTACCTGCGGGACTCTGGAAACACCATATATTTT. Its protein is CASSYLRDSGNTIYF.